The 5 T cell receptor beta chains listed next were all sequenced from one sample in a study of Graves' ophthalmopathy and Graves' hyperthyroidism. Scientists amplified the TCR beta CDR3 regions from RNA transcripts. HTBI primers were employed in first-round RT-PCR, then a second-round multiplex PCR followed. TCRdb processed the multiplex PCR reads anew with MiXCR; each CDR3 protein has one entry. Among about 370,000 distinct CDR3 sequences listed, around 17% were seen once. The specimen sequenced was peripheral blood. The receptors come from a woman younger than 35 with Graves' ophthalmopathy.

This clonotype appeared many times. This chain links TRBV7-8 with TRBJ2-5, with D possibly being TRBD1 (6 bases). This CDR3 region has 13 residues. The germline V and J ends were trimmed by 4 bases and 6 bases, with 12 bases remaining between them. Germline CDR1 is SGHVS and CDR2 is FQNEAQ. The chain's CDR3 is CASSSDRLKTQYF. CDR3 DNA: TGTGCCAGCAGCTCCGACAGGTTAAAGACCCAGTACTTC.

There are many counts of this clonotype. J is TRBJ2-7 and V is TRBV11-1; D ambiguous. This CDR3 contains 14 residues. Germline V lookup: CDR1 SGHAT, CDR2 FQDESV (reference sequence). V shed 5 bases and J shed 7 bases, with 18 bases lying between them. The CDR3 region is CASSPLRSVGEQYF. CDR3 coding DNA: TGTGCCAGCAGCCCCCTGAGGAGCGTAGGGGAGCAGTACTTC.

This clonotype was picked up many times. This CDR3 reads CASSQTLGRQNTGELFF. The CDR3, as DNA: TGTGCCAGCAGCCAAACACTAGGGAGACAAAACACCGGGGAGCTGTTTTTT. V is TRBV14 and J is TRBJ2-2; D might be TRBD2 (5 bases). This CDR3 is 17 amino acids long. V was cut by 2 bases and J by 2 bases, with 15 bases left in between. Germline V gene data show CDR1 as SGHDN and CDR2 as FVKESK.

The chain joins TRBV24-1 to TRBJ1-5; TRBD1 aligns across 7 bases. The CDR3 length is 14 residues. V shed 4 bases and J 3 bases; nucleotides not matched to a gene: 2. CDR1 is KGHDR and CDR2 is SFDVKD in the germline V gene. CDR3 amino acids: CATSEGTVNQPQHF. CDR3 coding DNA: TGTGCCACCAGTGAAGGGACAGTCAATCAGCCCCAGCATTTT.

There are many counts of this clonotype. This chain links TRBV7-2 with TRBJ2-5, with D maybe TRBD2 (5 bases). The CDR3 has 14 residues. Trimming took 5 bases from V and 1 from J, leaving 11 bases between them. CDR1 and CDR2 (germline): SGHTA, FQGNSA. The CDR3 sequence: CASSRPGFQETQYF. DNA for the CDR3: TGTGCCAGCAGCCGACCGGGGTTCCAAGAGACCCAGTACTTC.